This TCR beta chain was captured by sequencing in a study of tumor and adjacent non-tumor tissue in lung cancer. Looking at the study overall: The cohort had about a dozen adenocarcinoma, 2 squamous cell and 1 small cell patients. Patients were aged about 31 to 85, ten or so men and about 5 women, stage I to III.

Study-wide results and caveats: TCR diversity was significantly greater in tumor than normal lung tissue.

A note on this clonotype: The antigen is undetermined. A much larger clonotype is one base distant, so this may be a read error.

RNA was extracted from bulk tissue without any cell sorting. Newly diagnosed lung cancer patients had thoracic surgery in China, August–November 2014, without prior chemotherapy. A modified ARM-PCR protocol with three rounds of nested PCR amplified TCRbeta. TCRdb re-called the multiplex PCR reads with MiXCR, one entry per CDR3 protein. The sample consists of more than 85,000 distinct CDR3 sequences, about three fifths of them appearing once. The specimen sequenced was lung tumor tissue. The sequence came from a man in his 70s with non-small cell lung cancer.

CDR3 in amino acids: CAISQTGAGVSPLHF. The CDR3, as DNA: TGTGCCATCAGCCAAACAGGGGCTGGTGTGTCACCCCTCCACTTT. The rearrangement links TRBV6-5 to TRBJ1-6, with 7 nucleotides matching TRBD1. Germline V lookup: CDR1 MNHEY, CDR2 SVGAGI. The trim removed 10 bases at V and 10 bases at J, leaving 16 bases unmatched. This CDR3 region has 15 residues.